The 11 T cell receptor beta chains given below trace back to one sample, sequenced in a study of radiotherapy plus CTLA-4 blockade in lung cancer. Clones were sequenced by immunoSEQ multiplex PCR, and TCRdb holds only the in-frame ones, with some missing. The data contain tens of thousands of clones, about 72% of them singletons. Sequenced here: peripheral blood, sampled from a patient treated with radiotherapy plus ipilimumab. These receptor sequences come from a human donor with non-small cell lung cancer who had stable disease on radiotherapy plus ipilimumab.

The J gene is TRBJ1-2, the V gene TRBV19; D is ambiguous. CDR3 length: 15 amino acids. V lost 3 bases, J lost 8 bases, and 19 bases lay in between. Germline V CDR1 and CDR2: LNHDA, SQIVND (reference sequence). The CDR3: CASSMGQGQVRGYTF. CDR3 nucleotides: TGTGCCAGTAGTATGGGTCAAGGGCAGGTACGCGGCTACACCTTC.

The V call is TRBV9, the J call TRBJ2-5; D is perhaps TRBD2 (5 bases). CDR3 length equals 12 residues. CDR1 and CDR2 (germline): SGDLS, YYNGEE. V lost 6 bases and J lost 2, with 8 bases in between. The CDR3 DNA is TGTGCCAGCAAGGGAGCACAAGAGACCCAGTACTTC. It is translated as CASKGAQETQYF.

The CDR3 nucleotides are TGTGCCAGCAGCTTAAGTATAGTTGGGGATCTGAACACTGAAGCTTTCTTT. This encodes CASSLSIVGDLNTEAFF. V and J are TRBV11-2 and TRBJ1-1; D is unclear. With 2 bases removed from V and 0 bases from J, the gap between germline ends came to 16 bases. CDR1 SGHAT and CDR2 FQNNGV come from the germline V gene. The CDR3 extends over 17 amino acids.

A single count supports this clone. CDR3 in amino acids: CASRPGSGVYEQYV. For the CDR3, the DNA is TGTGCCAGCAGACCCGGGTCTGGAGTGTACGAGCAGTACGTC. The genes are TRBV6-5 and TRBJ2-7; no clear D. The CDR3 length is 14 residues. V was clipped by 6 bases and J by 4 bases, with 16 bases between them. Germline V gene lookup returns CDR1 MNHEY and CDR2 SVGAGI.

The J gene is TRBJ2-7, the V gene TRBV4-3; D gene unclear. Germline values: CDR1 LGHNA, CDR2 YSLEER. V gave up 0 bases and J gave up 0 bases, with 3 bases separating them. The CDR3 is 13 residues long. CDR3 sequence reads: CASSQEVSYEQYF. The CDR3 bases are TGCGCCAGCAGCCAAGAGGTCTCCTACGAGCAGTACTTC.

This clone was seen a handful of times. The chain recombines TRBV5-1 with TRBJ1-4, with 8 bases that match TRBD1. Germline CDR1 and CDR2: SGHRS and YFSETQ. V gave up 5 bases and J gave up 6 bases; unmatched junction bases: 9. The CDR3 totals 15 residues. CDR3 loop: CASRTGQGDYEKLFF. The CDR3 region has the DNA TGCGCCAGCAGAACAGGACAGGGAGATTATGAAAAACTGTTTTTT.

This chain connects TRBV18 to TRBJ1-1; no clear D gene. The ends were cut back, 2 bases at V and 3 bases at J, with 7 bases in the middle. The CDR3 loop spans 13 amino acids. Germline CDR1 is KGHSH and CDR2 is LQKENI. Written as DNA, the CDR3 is TGTGCCAGCTCACCAACGGTAGACACTGAAGCTTTCTTT. Protein: CASSPTVDTEAFF.

J is TRBJ2-2 and V is TRBV28; perhaps TRBD1 as D (6 bases). This CDR3 has 14 amino acids. V was cut by 4 bases and J by 5 bases, with 11 bases left in between. Germline CDR1 is MDHEN and CDR2 is SYDVKM. The CDR3 nucleotides are TGTGCCAGCAGTTCGGACAGCCCGACCGGGGAGCTGTTTTTT. This codes for CASSSDSPTGELFF.

The chain recombines TRBV5-1 with TRBJ1-6; no firm D call. CDR3 length equals 15 residues. CDR1 and CDR2 (germline): SGHRS, YFSETQ. Trimming removed 0 bases from V and 6 bases from J, with 10 bases in between. This CDR3 is CASSLEGGFNSPLHF. The DNA of the CDR3 is TGCGCCAGCAGCTTGGAGGGAGGGTTTAATTCACCCCTCCACTTT.

The chain couples TRBV19 to TRBJ2-2; D gene uncertain. Looked up from germline, CDR1 is LNHDA and CDR2 is SQIVND (reference sequence). The CDR3 consists of 12 residues. Trimming left V 6 bases short and J 6 bases short, with 8 bases between. The CDR3: CASRMPAGELFF. For the CDR3, the DNA is TGTGCCAGTAGAATGCCGGCCGGGGAGCTGTTTTTT.

The gene calls are TRBV5-1 and TRBJ2-7, with D maybe TRBD1 (5 bases). CDR1 and CDR2 (germline): SGHRS, YFSETQ. Trimming stripped 0 bases from V and 0 bases from J, with 22 bases between. This CDR3 region has 19 residues. CDR3 in amino acids: CASSLGLLTASSDSYEQYF. The CDR3 bases are TGCGCCAGCAGCTTGGGACTTTTGACAGCCTCTTCGGACTCCTACGAGCAGTACTTC.